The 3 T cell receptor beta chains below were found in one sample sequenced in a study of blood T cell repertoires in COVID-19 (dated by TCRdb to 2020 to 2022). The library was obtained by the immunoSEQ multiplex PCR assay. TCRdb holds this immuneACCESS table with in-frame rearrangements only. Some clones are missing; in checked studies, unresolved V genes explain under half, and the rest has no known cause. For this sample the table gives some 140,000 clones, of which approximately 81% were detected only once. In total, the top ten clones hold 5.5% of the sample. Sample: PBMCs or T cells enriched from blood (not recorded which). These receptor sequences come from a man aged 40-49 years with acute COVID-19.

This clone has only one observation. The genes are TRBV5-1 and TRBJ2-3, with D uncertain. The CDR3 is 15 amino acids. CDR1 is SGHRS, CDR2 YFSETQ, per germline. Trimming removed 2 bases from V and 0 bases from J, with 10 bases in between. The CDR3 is CASSLGDASTDTQYF. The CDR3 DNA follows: TGCGCCAGCAGCTTAGGAGACGCTAGCACAGATACGCAGTATTTT. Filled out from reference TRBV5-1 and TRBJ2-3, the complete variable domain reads KAGVTQTPRYLIKTRGQQVTLSCSPISGHRSVSWYQQTPGQGLQFLFEYFSETQRNKGNFPGRFSGRQFSNSRSEMNVSTLELGDSALYLCASSLGDASTDTQYFGPGTRLTVL.

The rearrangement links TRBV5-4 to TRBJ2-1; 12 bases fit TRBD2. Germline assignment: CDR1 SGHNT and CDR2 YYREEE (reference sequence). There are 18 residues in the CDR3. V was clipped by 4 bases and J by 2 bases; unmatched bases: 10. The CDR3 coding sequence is TGTGCCAGCAGCCCCGGACTAGCGGGAAGAGCCGCCTACAATGAGCAGTTCTTC. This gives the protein CASSPGLAGRAAYNEQFF.

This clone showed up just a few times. CDR3 in DNA: TGCAGTGCTAGTCCCCCAAGGGCGGGGGCAATGGCTTTCTTT. Encoded protein: CSASPPRAGAMAFF. The V call is TRBV20-1, the J call TRBJ1-1, with a tentative D call TRBD1 (6 bases). V was trimmed by 3 bases and J by 11 bases, leaving 22 bases between them. This CDR3 comprises 14 residues. Germline V gene lookup returns CDR1 DFQATT and CDR2 SNEGSKA (reference sequence).